Below, 21 T cell receptor beta chains from the same sample are listed, as sequenced in a study of CD8 T cells in Susac syndrome. Random hexamers were used to reverse transcribe 0.5 to 1 ug of RNA. One entry per CDR3 protein results from TCRdb running MiXCR on the immunoSEQ multiplex PCR reads. The repertoire holds around 2,500 distinct CDR3 sequences, 70% seen once, with about 11% in the top ten. When TEMRA cells were sorted, memory subsets were defined by CD27 and CD45RA staining. Sequencing was carried out using CD8+ TEMRA cells from PBMCs. The sample's subset: FACS-sorted terminally differentiated effector memory CD8+ T cells re-expressing CD45RA (CD8+ TEMRA). These receptors all stem from a human donor with Susac syndrome.

The chain couples TRBV4-3 to TRBJ1-1; D is uncertain. CDR3 length: 14 residues. In germline, CDR1 is LGHNA, CDR2 YSLEER. The germline V and J ends were trimmed by 0 bases and 1 base, with 6 bases remaining between them. CDR3: CASSQENQNTEAFF. DNA of the CDR3: TGCGCCAGCAGCCAAGAGAATCAGAACACTGAAGCTTTCTTT.

V usage is TRBV28 and J usage is TRBJ2-3; 9 nucleotides match TRBD2. This CDR3 spans 18 amino acids. Trimming took 5 bases from V and 4 from J; bases not matched to a gene: 16. CDR1 and CDR2 from the germline V gene are MDHEN and SYDVKM. CDR3 amino acids: CASSLPAGGLLVSDTQYF. The CDR3 DNA is TGTGCCAGCAGTCTTCCAGCGGGGGGTCTACTTGTCTCAGATACGCAGTATTTT.

Details on this clonotype: One end of the junction is discordant with germline, which a read error may explain. V usage is TRBV6-5 and J usage is TRBJ1-1; D remains ambiguous. The CDR3 is 13 residues long. The V gene's germline CDR1 is MNHEY and CDR2 SVGAGI. Here the CDR3 DNA reads TGTGCCTGCAGTTCTTACAGGAACACTGAAGCTTTCTTT. Its translation: CACSSYRNTEAFF.

The chain is built from TRBV7-3 and TRBJ1-1; TRBD1 agrees at 11 bases. This CDR3 comprises 15 residues. The germline V gene has CDR1 SGHTA and CDR2 FQGTGA. The J segment lost 4 bases and the V segment lost 6 bases, leaving 7 bases of the junction unmatched. CDR3 in DNA: TGTGCCAGCAGTCGATTGGACAGGGGGCTCACTGAAGCTTTCTTT. Translating gives CASSRLDRGLTEAFF.

Comments on this clonotype: Since a much larger clone is just one base distant, this may be a read error. The chain employs TRBV6-1 and TRBJ2-7, with 8 positions matching TRBD1. From germline, CDR1 is MNHNS and CDR2 SASEGT. This CDR3 is 14 amino acids long. V lost 2 bases to trimming and J lost 5 bases; unmatched junction nucleotides: 5. The CDR3 reads CASSETGGTHEQYF. CDR3 bases: TGTGCCAGCAGTGAAACAGGGGGGACCCACGAGCAGTACTTC.

The rearrangement uses TRBV27 and TRBJ1-2, with D possibly matching TRBD1 (6 bases). The germline V gene encodes CDR1 MNHEY and CDR2 SMNVEV (reference sequence). The CDR3 sequence is 13 residues long. V lost 4 bases to trimming and J lost 4 bases, with 10 bases between them. In DNA, the CDR3 is TGTGCCAGCAGTTATGGACAGTTCTATGGCTACACCTTC. Residues: CASSYGQFYGYTF.

The V gene is TRBV4-1, the J gene TRBJ2-3; a possible D gene is TRBD2 (5 bases). Trimming took 0 bases from V and 1 from J, leaving 8 bases between them. The CDR3 covers 15 residues. CDR1 MGHRA and CDR2 YSYEKL come from the germline V gene. The CDR3 coding sequence is TGCGCCAGCAGCCAAGATTTCGGGGGCACAGATACGCAGTATTTT. Translating gives CASSQDFGGTDTQYF.

V gene TRBV12-3 or TRBV12-4 combines with J gene TRBJ2-1; D gene ambiguous. This CDR3 contains 17 residues. Trimming removed 6 bases at V and 4 bases at J, with 22 bases between. The CDR3 DNA reads TGTGCCAGCAGCCAAGGGTCTAGTCGTTTCCGGTACAATGAGCAGTTCTTC. This encodes CASSQGSSRFRYNEQFF.

The chain joins TRBV9 to TRBJ2-5, with 8 bases fitting TRBD2. Germline V lookup: CDR1 SGDLS, CDR2 YYNGEE. J lost 5 bases, V lost 10 bases, and 13 bases had no gene match. There are 14 residues in the CDR3. This CDR3 is CARRNGGAGETQYF. CDR3 nucleotide sequence: TGTGCCCGCCGCAACGGGGGGGCCGGGGAGACCCAGTACTTC.

The rearrangement links TRBV5-1 to TRBJ2-1; 7 bases align to TRBD1. The CDR3 is made up of 13 amino acids. Trimming at V came to 3 bases and at J to 5 bases, leaving 2 bases not matched to a gene. Germline loops: CDR1 SGHRS, CDR2 YFSETQ. CDR3 sequence: CASSSTGDNEQFF. The DNA of the CDR3 is TGCGCCAGCAGCTCAACAGGGGACAATGAGCAGTTCTTC.

The chain links TRBV20-1 to TRBJ2-1; D remains unclear. Between the trimmed V and J ends, which lost 3 bases and 6 bases, there was a span of 18 bases. Germline CDR1 DFQATT, CDR2 SNEGSKA (reference sequence). The CDR3 loop spans 15 amino acids. Written as DNA, the CDR3 is TGCAGTGCTAGTCTCACCGCATTGATTAGCAATGAGCAGTTCTTC. This sequence encodes CSASLTALISNEQFF.

The rearrangement joins TRBV29-1 to TRBJ1-2; D not certain. The CDR3 length is 10 residues. The V end lost 4 bases, the J end lost 6 bases, and 6 bases lay between the germline ends. Germline loops: CDR1 SQVTM, CDR2 ANQGSEA. The CDR3 loop is CSVGVDGYTF. The CDR3 region has the DNA TGCAGCGTTGGGGTAGATGGCTACACCTTC.

The J gene is TRBJ2-1, the V gene TRBV28, with 10 bases matching TRBD1. The germline CDR1 and CDR2 sequences are MDHEN and SYDVKM. The CDR3 sequence is 17 residues long. The trim removed 2 bases at V and 8 bases at J, leaving 12 bases unmatched. CDR3 in amino acids: CASSLVGQGKFDDEQFF. The CDR3 nucleotides are TGTGCCAGCAGTTTAGTGGGACAGGGGAAGTTTGACGATGAGCAGTTCTTC. The complete variable domain, with remaining parts taken from reference TRBV28 and TRBJ2-1, reads DVKVTQSSRYLVKRTGEKVFLECVQDMDHENMFWYRQDPGLGLRLIYFSYDVKMKEKGDIPEGYSVSREKKERFSLILESASTNQTSMYLCASSLVGQGKFDDEQFFGPGTRLTVL.

J is TRBJ2-5 and V is TRBV12-3 or TRBV12-4; D is possibly TRBD1 or TRBD2 (5 bases each). This CDR3 is 16 amino acids long. Trimming took 4 bases from V and 2 from J, leaving 17 bases between them. DNA of the CDR3: TGTGCCAGCAGTTCAAGCCGGGACGGCAAACAAGAGACCCAGTACTTC. This encodes CASSSSRDGKQETQYF.

This clonotype has only a few counts. The chain is built from TRBV7-6 and TRBJ1-2, with 7 nucleotides matching TRBD1. CDR1 SGHVS and CDR2 FNYEAQ come from the germline V gene. The trim removed 2 bases at V and 0 bases at J, leaving 3 bases unmatched. CDR3 length: 15 residues. This CDR3 reads CASSLFQGANYGYTF. The CDR3 DNA sequence: TGTGCCAGCAGCTTATTCCAGGGGGCTAACTATGGCTACACCTTC.

The chain has TRBV6-5 and TRBJ2-2; possibly TRBD1 for D (5 bases). The V and J ends lost 3 bases and 3 bases respectively, with 11 bases between them. Germline V gives CDR1 MNHEY, CDR2 SVGAGI. This CDR3 spans 15 amino acids. DNA of the CDR3: TGTGCCAGCAGTTATTCCCAGGGTGACACCGGGGAGCTGTTTTTT. This gives the protein CASSYSQGDTGELFF.

The V and J genes are TRBV30 and TRBJ1-1; D gene ambiguous. The CDR3 covers 15 residues. V lost 0 bases, J lost 4 bases, and 15 bases lay in between. CDR1 is GTSNPN, CDR2 SVGIG, per germline (reference sequence). The CDR3 sequence: CAWSVLAAPATEAFF. The CDR3 DNA sequence: TGTGCCTGGAGTGTATTGGCAGCCCCAGCCACTGAAGCTTTCTTT.

The sample holds a few counts of this clonotype. J is TRBJ2-3 and V is TRBV9; 10 bases match TRBD2. There are 16 residues in the CDR3. Trimming at V came to 1 base and at J to 5 bases, leaving 7 bases not matched to a gene. The germline CDR1 and CDR2 sequences are SGDLS and YYNGEE. The CDR3 coding sequence is TGTGCCAGCAGCGTACCCAGCGGGGGGGATGGAGATACGCAGTATTTT. This codes for CASSVPSGGDGDTQYF. The full variable domain, its missing parts supplied by reference TRBV9 and TRBJ2-3, is DSGVTQTPKHLITATGQRVTLRCSPRSGDLSVYWYQQSLDQGLQFLIQYYNGEERAKGNILERFSAQQFPDLHSELNLSSLELGDSALYFCASSVPSGGDGDTQYFGPGTRLTVL.

This rearrangement joins TRBV3-1 to TRBJ2-1, with 7 bases identical to TRBD1. The germline V gene has CDR1 LGHDT and CDR2 YNNKEL (reference sequence). The CDR3 spans 16 residues. The V segment lost 0 bases and the J segment 8 bases; nucleotides outside the gene matches: 10. CDR3 nucleotide sequence: TGTGCCAGCAGCCAAGATCCCCTTGGGACAGTGGATGAGCAGTTCTTC. Translating gives CASSQDPLGTVDEQFF.

V gene TRBV4-1 combines with J gene TRBJ1-3; D not certain. V shed 3 bases and J shed 3 bases, with 9 bases lying between them. In germline, CDR1 is MGHRA, CDR2 YSYEKL. CDR3 length equals 14 residues. The CDR3 DNA sequence: TGCGCCAGCAGCCATAAATTTTTTGGAAACACCATATATTTT. It specifies CASSHKFFGNTIYF.

This clonotype was detected only a few times. The chain links TRBV27 to TRBJ2-7, with D hard to call. The CDR3 length is 13 residues. Trimming took off 6 bases at V and 4 bases at J, with 13 bases between the two ends. The germline gives CDR1 MNHEY, CDR2 SMNVEV (reference sequence). CDR3 region: CASSPSLFYEQYF. DNA for the CDR3: TGTGCCAGCAGCCCCAGTCTATTTTACGAGCAGTACTTC.